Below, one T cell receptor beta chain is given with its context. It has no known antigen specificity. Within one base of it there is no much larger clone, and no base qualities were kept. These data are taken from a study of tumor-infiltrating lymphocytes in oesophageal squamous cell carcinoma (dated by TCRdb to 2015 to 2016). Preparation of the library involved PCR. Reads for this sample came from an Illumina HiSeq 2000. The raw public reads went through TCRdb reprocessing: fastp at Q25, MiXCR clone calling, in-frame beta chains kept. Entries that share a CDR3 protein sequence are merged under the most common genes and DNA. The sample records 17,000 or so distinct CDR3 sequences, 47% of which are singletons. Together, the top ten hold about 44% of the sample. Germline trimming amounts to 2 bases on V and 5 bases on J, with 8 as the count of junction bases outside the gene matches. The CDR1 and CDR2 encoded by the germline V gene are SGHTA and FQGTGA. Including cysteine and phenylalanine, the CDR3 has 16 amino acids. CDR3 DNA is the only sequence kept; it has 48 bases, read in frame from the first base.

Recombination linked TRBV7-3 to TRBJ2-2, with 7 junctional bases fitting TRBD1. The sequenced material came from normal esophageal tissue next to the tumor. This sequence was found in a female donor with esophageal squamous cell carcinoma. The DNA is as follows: TGTGCCAGCAGCTTAGGGGGACAGCGACGAACCGGGGAGCTGTTTTTT. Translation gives CASSLGGQRRTGELFF.